The 20 T cell receptor beta chains below come from one sample, sequenced in a study of cytomegalovirus exposure and HLA in healthy donors. The PCR made use of 60 Vbeta and 13 Jbeta primers. Only in-frame clones appear in the TCRdb table, and some are missing; sequencing was by immunoSEQ multiplex PCR. The table includes approximately 150,000 clones, around 78% detected once. Sample: PBMCs. The receptors shown here come from a woman aged 40 to 50 in good health and CMV-seronegative.

The rearrangement joins TRBV15 to TRBJ1-1; no clear D gene. Germline-derived CDR1 and CDR2 are LNHNV and YYDKDF (reference sequence). Trimming pared 5 bases from V and 1 base from J, leaving 8 bases between. The CDR3 spans 13 residues. The CDR3 spells CATSHFRNTEAFF. The CDR3 DNA reads as TGTGCCACCAGCCACTTTAGGAACACTGAAGCTTTCTTT. Filled out from reference TRBV15 and TRBJ1-1, the complete variable domain reads DAMVIQNPRYQVTQFGKPVTLSCSQTLNHNVMYWYQQKSSQAPKLLFHYYDKDFNNEADTPDNFQSRRPNTSFCFLDIRSPGLGDTAMYLCATSHFRNTEAFFGQGTRLTVV.

The gene calls are TRBV6-1 and TRBJ1-5, with a possible D match to TRBD1 (5 bases). Germline values: CDR1 MNHNS, CDR2 SASEGT. The V gene lost 3 bases and the J gene lost 4 bases, with 13 bases spanning the gap. The CDR3 loop spans 15 amino acids. CDR3 region: CASSDIRGSNQPQHF. In DNA form, the CDR3 reads TGTGCCAGCAGTGATATCCGGGGGTCAAATCAGCCCCAGCATTTT.

The rearrangement joins TRBV6-1 to TRBJ1-1; D not resolved. V was shortened by 2 bases and J by 11 bases, with 6 bases between the two germline ends. Looked up from germline, CDR1 is MNHNS and CDR2 is SASEGT. This CDR3 is built from 10 residues. The CDR3 loop reads CASSEYAAFF. Written as DNA, the CDR3 is TGTGCCAGCAGTGAATACGCGGCTTTCTTT.

The rearrangement links TRBV7-9 to TRBJ1-3; D is ambiguous. The V gene's germline CDR1 is SEHNR and CDR2 FQNEAQ (reference sequence). V dropped 5 bases and J dropped 0 bases, with 11 bases sitting between them. This CDR3 has 15 residues. The CDR3 nucleotides are TGTGCCAGCAGCCCACCGGGGTTCTCTGGAAACACCATATATTTT. Protein: CASSPPGFSGNTIYF.

The gene calls are TRBV9 and TRBJ1-2, with a possible D match to TRBD1 (5 bases). CDR1 is SGDLS and CDR2 is YYNGEE in the germline V gene. V lost 3 bases to trimming and J lost 4 bases, with 10 bases between them. The length of the CDR3 is 13 residues. The CDR3 spells CASSAGDRYGYTF. For the CDR3, the DNA is TGTGCCAGCAGCGCGGGGGATCGCTATGGCTACACCTTC.

The chain combines TRBV7-2 with TRBJ1-5, with D hard to call. V lost 5 bases, J lost 3 bases, and 17 bases lay in between. Germline CDR1 is SGHTA and CDR2 is FQGNSA. The CDR3 sequence is 16 residues long. CDR3 in amino acids: CASSPSPGRNNQPQHF. The CDR3 DNA reads TGTGCCAGCAGCCCCAGCCCTGGGAGGAACAATCAGCCCCAGCATTTT.

The V and J genes are TRBV2 and TRBJ2-5, with 7 positions matching TRBD1. This CDR3 is 11 amino acids long. The V gene's germline CDR1 is SNHLY and CDR2 FYNNEI. With 2 bases clipped from V and 10 bases from J, the junction kept 1 base outside the gene matches. The CDR3 reads CASSEQGDQYF. In DNA form, the CDR3 reads TGTGCCAGCAGTGAACAGGGGGACCAGTACTTC.

The chain combines TRBV9 with TRBJ2-5; TRBD2 agrees at 8 bases. Germline assignment: CDR1 SGDLS and CDR2 YYNGEE. The junction had 7 bases not matched to a gene; V was cut back by 4 bases and J by 2 bases. This CDR3 comprises 15 residues. This CDR3 is CASSSREGDQETQYF. CDR3 DNA: TGTGCCAGCAGCTCCCGGGAGGGGGATCAAGAGACCCAGTACTTC. The whole variable domain, filled in from reference TRBV9 and TRBJ2-5, reads DSGVTQTPKHLITATGQRVTLRCSPRSGDLSVYWYQQSLDQGLQFLIQYYNGEERAKGNILERFSAQQFPDLHSELNLSSLELGDSALYFCASSSREGDQETQYFGPGTRLLVL.

The CDR3 bases are TGTGCCACCAGCATCCAACTAGCGGGGTCAGATACGCAGTATTTT. Residues: CATSIQLAGSDTQYF. This chain links TRBV15 with TRBJ2-3, with TRBD2 matching over 10 bases. V shed 4 bases, J shed 4 bases, and the junction held 5 bases outside the gene matches. This CDR3 contains 15 residues. Germline loops: CDR1 LNHNV, CDR2 YYDKDF (reference sequence). Full variable domain (outside the CDR3, taken from reference TRBV15 and TRBJ2-3): DAMVIQNPRYQVTQFGKPVTLSCSQTLNHNVMYWYQQKSSQAPKLLFHYYDKDFNNEADTPDNFQSRRPNTSFCFLDIRSPGLGDTAMYLCATSIQLAGSDTQYFGPGTRLTVL.

The chain carries TRBV14 and TRBJ2-7; 8 bases align to TRBD2. Germline V lookup: CDR1 SGHDN, CDR2 FVKESK. The CDR3 totals 15 residues. The V gene end was trimmed by 4 bases and the J gene end by 2 bases; junction bases not matched to a gene: 7. The CDR3 sequence: CASSPGGDPPYEQYF. In nucleotides, the CDR3 is TGTGCCAGCAGCCCCGGGGGGGACCCCCCCTACGAGCAGTACTTC.

CDR3 nucleotides: TGTGCCAGCACCATTACCCTGCCCGGGGGGAAAGGAGAGACCCAGTACTTC. This sequence encodes CASTITLPGGKGETQYF. This chain joins TRBV7-6 and TRBJ2-5; 7 bases are shared with TRBD2. The CDR3 extends over 17 amino acids. V lost 7 bases and J lost 4; bases outside the gene matches: 18. Germline V CDR1 and CDR2: SGHVS, FNYEAQ.

This clone appeared a few times. The chain joins TRBV28 to TRBJ1-5; D not resolved. Germline values: CDR1 MDHEN, CDR2 SYDVKM. Deletions cut 6 bases from V and 5 bases from J, with 20 bases between. The CDR3 length is 16 residues. The CDR3 nucleotides read TGTGCCAGCAGGTCCGGACTGGGGTCGATTGATCAGCCCCAGCATTTT. Translating gives CASRSGLGSIDQPQHF. Full variable domain (remainder filled in from reference TRBV28 and TRBJ1-5): DVKVTQSSRYLVKRTGEKVFLECVQDMDHENMFWYRQDPGLGLRLIYFSYDVKMKEKGDIPEGYSVSREKKERFSLILESASTNQTSMYLCASRSGLGSIDQPQHFGDGTRLSIL.

The gene calls are TRBV9 and TRBJ1-2; 10 nucleotides align to TRBD1. Germline V lookup: CDR1 SGDLS, CDR2 YYNGEE. CDR3 size: 12 residues. The junction had 7 bases not matched to a gene; V was cut back by 4 bases and J by 13 bases. The CDR3 here is CASSFGTGDRTF. The CDR3 DNA sequence: TGTGCCAGCAGCTTCGGGACAGGGGATCGCACCTTC.

This chain uses TRBV30 with TRBJ2-3; no clear D. CDR1 is GTSNPN and CDR2 is SVGIG in the germline V gene (reference sequence). The CDR3 runs 16 residues. V lost 0 bases and J 6 bases, leaving 19 bases between the germline ends. CDR3 residues: CAWSVINGWLQDTQYF. CDR3 coding DNA: TGTGCCTGGAGTGTAATAAATGGCTGGTTACAGGATACGCAGTATTTT.

The V gene is TRBV2, the J gene TRBJ2-1; 11 bases fit TRBD1. Losses at the gene ends were 4 bases for V and 8 bases for J; bases not matched to a gene: 7. CDR3 size: 15 residues. CDR1 SNHLY and CDR2 FYNNEI come from the germline V gene. The DNA of the CDR3 is TGTGCCAGCAGTGGAGGACAGGGGGCTTACGATGAGCAGTTCTTC. Translating gives CASSGGQGAYDEQFF.

The gene calls are TRBV28 and TRBJ1-2, with 9 nucleotides matching TRBD1. Germline trimming cut 3 bases from V and 4 bases from J; bases unmatched to any gene: 6. This CDR3 is 15 amino acids long. Germline V gives CDR1 MDHEN, CDR2 SYDVKM. The CDR3 region has the DNA TGTGCCAGCAGTTTGGGGACAGGGAGGACCTATGGCTACACCTTC. It specifies CASSLGTGRTYGYTF.

This clone was counted a few times. The chain combines TRBV6-5 with TRBJ2-3, with a tentative D call TRBD1 (5 bases). CDR3 length: 15 residues. The V and J ends lost 0 bases and 6 bases respectively, with 13 bases between them. Germline lookup yields CDR1 MNHEY and CDR2 SVGAGI. CDR3 loop: CASSYSQGLADTQYF. CDR3 nucleotides: TGTGCCAGCAGTTACTCGCAGGGTCTTGCGGATACGCAGTATTTT.

The chain links TRBV6-5 to TRBJ2-2; D perhaps matches TRBD2 (6 bases). This CDR3 is 15 amino acids long. V lost 5 bases, J lost 8 bases, and 18 bases lay in between. Germline V gives CDR1 MNHEY, CDR2 SVGAGI. CDR3 sequence reads: CASSLAGPSRGELFF. The CDR3 DNA sequence: TGTGCCAGCAGTCTCGCGGGACCCAGTAGGGGGGAGCTGTTTTTT.

The V call is TRBV30, the J call TRBJ1-1; TRBD1 aligns across 9 bases. V shed 1 base and J 5 bases; nucleotides not matched to a gene: 11. CDR1 and CDR2 (germline): GTSNPN, SVGIG (reference sequence). The CDR3 is 16 residues long. The DNA of the CDR3 is TGTGCCTGGAGTGGTTTCTGGACAGGGGAAGATACTGAAGCTTTCTTT. It translates to CAWSGFWTGEDTEAFF.

The chain is built from TRBV27 and TRBJ2-5; the match to TRBD2 covers 11 bases. The CDR3 contains 13 residues. Germline CDR1 MNHEY, CDR2 SMNVEV (reference sequence). J lost 4 bases, V lost 6 bases, and 1 base had no gene match. CDR3 residues: CASRGLAGETQYF. The CDR3 DNA reads TGTGCCAGCAGAGGACTAGCGGGAGAGACCCAGTACTTC.